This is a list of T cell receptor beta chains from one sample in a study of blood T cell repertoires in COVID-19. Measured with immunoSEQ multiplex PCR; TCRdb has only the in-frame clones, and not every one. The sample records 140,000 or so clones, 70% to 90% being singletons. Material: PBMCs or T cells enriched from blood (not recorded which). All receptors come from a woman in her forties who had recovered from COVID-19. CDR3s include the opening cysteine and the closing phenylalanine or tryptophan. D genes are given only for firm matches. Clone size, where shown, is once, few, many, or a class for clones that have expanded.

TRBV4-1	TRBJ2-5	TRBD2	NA	CASSQAGLAGGRSQYF	TGCGCCAGCAGCCAGGCGGGACTAGCGGGAGGACGGTCCCAGTACTTC
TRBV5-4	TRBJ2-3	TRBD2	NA	CAFESGSEDTQYF	TGTGCCTTCGAGAGCGGGAGTGAAGATACGCAGTATTTT
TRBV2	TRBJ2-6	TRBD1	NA	CARTGTGPSGANVLTF	TGTGCCAGAACCGGGACAGGTCCCTCTGGGGCCAACGTCCTGACTTTC
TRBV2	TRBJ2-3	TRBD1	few	CASRGDRSTDTQYF	TGTGCCAGCAGAGGGGACAGATCCACAGATACGCAGTATTTT
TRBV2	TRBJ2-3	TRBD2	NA	CASSREGLAGADTQYF	TGTGCCAGCAGTCGAGAGGGACTAGCGGGGGCAGATACGCAGTATTTT
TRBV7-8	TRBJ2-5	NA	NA	CASSSLDSRQETQYF	TGTGCCAGCAGCTCCCTTGACAGCCGACAAGAGACCCAGTACTTC
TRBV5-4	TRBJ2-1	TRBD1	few	CASSWTGDEQFF	TGTGCCAGCAGCTGGACAGGGGATGAGCAGTTCTTC
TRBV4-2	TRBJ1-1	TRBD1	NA	CASSQGRQGDEAFF	TGTGCCAGCAGCCAAGGCCGGCAGGGGGATGAAGCTTTCTTT
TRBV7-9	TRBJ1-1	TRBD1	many	CASSPQGISTEAFF	TGTGCCAGCAGCCCACAGGGGATATCGACTGAAGCTTTCTTT
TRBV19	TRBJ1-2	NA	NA	CASSVGAGGYTF	TGTGCCAGTAGTGTGGGGGCGGGTGGCTACACCTTC
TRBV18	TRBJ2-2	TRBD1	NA	CASSHTGDVTGELFF	TGTGCCAGCTCACACACAGGGGATGTAACCGGGGAGCTGTTTTTT
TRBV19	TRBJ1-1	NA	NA	CASNRALNTEAFF	TGTGCCAGTAACAGGGCCCTGAACACTGAAGCTTTCTTT
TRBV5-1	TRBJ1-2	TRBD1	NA	CASSLGQGIEHGYTF	TGCGCCAGCAGCTTGGGACAGGGAATAGAGCATGGCTACACCTTC
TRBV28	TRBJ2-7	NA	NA	CASSPIRGGAYEQYF	TGTGCCAGCAGTCCAATTAGGGGGGGCGCCTACGAGCAGTACTTC
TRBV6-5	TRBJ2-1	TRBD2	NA	CASSLAGEYNEQFF	TGTGCCAGCAGTCTAGCGGGAGAATACAATGAGCAGTTCTTC
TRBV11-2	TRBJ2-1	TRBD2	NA	CASRGLAGRDNEQFF	TGTGCCAGCAGGGGGCTAGCGGGTCGCGACAATGAGCAGTTCTTC
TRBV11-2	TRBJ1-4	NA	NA	CASSPRGWSEKLFF	TGTGCCAGCAGCCCCCGGGGTTGGAGTGAAAAACTGTTTTTT
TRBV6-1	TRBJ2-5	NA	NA	CASSQAAAAQETQYF	TGTGCCAGCAGTCAAGCGGCGGCCGCCCAAGAGACCCAGTACTTC
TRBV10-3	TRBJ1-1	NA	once	CATGVAMNTEAFF	TGTGCCACGGGGGTAGCCATGAACACTGAAGCTTTCTTT
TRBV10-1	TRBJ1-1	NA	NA	CASRQSMNTEAFF	TGCGCCAGCAGACAGAGCATGAACACTGAAGCTTTCTTT
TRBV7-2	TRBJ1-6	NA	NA	CASSPLGSGGLQNSPLHF	TGTGCCAGCAGCCCCCTCGGCAGCGGGGGGCTGCAAAATTCACCCCTCCACTTT
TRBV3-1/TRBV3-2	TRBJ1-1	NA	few	CASTLGNTEAFF	TGTGCCAGCACCCTAGGGAACACTGAAGCTTTCTTT
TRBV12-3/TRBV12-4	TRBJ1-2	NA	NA	CASSSTARYGYTF	TGTGCCAGCAGTTCGACAGCGCGATATGGCTACACCTTC